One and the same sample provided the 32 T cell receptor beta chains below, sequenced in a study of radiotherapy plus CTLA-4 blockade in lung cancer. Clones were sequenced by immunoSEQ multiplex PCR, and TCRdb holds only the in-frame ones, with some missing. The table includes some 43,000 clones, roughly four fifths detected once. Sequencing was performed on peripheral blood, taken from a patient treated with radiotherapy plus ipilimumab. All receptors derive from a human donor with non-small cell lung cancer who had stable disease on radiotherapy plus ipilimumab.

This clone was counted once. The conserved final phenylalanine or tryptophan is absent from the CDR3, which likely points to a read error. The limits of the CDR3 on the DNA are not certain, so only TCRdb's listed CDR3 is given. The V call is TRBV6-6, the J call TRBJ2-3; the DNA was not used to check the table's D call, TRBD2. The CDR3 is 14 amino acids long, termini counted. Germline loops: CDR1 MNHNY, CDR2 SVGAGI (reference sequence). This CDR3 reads CASSYSGTSAIELR.

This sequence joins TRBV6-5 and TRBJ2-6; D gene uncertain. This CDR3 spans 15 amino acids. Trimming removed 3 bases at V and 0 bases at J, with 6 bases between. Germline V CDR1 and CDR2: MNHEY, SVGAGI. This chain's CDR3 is CASSYMASGANVLTF. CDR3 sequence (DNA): TGTGCCAGCAGTTATATGGCCTCTGGGGCCAACGTCCTGACTTTC.

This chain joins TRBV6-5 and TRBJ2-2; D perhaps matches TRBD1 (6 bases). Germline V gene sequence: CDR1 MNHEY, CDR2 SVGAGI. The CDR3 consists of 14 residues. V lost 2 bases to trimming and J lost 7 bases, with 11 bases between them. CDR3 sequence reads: CASSYHRDGGELFF. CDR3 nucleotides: TGTGCCAGCAGTTACCACAGGGATGGCGGGGAGCTGTTTTTT.

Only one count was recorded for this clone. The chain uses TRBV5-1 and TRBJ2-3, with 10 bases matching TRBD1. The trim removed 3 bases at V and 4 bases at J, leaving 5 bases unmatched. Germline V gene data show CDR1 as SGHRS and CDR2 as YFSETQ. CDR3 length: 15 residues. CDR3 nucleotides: TGCGCCAGCAGCTCCGGACAGGGGGGGGCAGATACGCAGTATTTT. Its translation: CASSSGQGGADTQYF.

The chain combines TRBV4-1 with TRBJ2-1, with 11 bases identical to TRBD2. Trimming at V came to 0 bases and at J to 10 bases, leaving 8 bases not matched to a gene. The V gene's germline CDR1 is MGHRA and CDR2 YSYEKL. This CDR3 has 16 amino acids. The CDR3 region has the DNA TGCGCCAGCAGCCAAGATTTAGCGGGAGGGTCCTCAGAGCAGTTCTTC. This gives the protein CASSQDLAGGSSEQFF.

The CDR3 here is CASSPIGTGNQPQHF. For the CDR3, the DNA is TGTGCCAGCAGTCCCATCGGGACAGGGAACCAGCCCCAGCATTTT. V usage is TRBV27 and J usage is TRBJ1-5; 9 bases agree with TRBD1. The V gene end was trimmed by 5 bases and the J gene end by 7 bases; junction bases not matched to a gene: 9. Germline CDR1 is MNHEY and CDR2 is SMNVEV (reference sequence). This CDR3 region has 15 residues.

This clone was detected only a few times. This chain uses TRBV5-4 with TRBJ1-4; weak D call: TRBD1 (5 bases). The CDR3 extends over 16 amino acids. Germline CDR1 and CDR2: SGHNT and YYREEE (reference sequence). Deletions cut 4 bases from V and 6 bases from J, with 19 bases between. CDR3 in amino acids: CASSRGSGRRDEKLFF. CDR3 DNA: TGTGCCAGCAGCAGGGGTTCAGGGAGGCGAGATGAAAAACTGTTTTTT.

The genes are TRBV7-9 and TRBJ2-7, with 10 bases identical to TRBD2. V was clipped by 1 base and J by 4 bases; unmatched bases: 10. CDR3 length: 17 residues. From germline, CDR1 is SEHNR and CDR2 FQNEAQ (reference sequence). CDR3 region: CASSLGGGPSGSYEQYF. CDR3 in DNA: TGTGCCAGCAGCTTAGGGGGGGGTCCTAGCGGGAGTTACGAGCAGTACTTC.

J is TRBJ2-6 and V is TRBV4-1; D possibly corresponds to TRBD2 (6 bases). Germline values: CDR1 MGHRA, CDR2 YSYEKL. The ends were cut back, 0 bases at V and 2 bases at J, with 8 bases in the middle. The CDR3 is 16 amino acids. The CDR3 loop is CASSQEGGAGANVLTF. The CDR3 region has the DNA TGCGCCAGCAGCCAAGAGGGCGGGGCTGGGGCCAACGTCCTGACTTTC.

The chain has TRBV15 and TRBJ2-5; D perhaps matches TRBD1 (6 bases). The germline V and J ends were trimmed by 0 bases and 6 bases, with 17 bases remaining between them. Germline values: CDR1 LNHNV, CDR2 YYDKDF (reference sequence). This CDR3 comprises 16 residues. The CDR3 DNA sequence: TGTGCCACCAGCAGAGATCTGGGCCAGGGGATGAAGACCCAGTACTTC. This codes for CATSRDLGQGMKTQYF.

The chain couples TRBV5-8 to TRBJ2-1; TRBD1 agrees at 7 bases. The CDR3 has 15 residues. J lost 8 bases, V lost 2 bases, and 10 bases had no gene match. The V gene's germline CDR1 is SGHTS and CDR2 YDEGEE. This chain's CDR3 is CASSFRGRGWDEQFF. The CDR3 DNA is TGTGCCAGCAGCTTTCGGGGCAGGGGGTGGGATGAGCAGTTCTTC.

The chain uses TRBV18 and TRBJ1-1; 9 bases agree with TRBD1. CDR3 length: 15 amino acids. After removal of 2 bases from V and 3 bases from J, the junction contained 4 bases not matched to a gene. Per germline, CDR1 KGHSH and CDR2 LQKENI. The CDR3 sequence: CASSPGTGRDTEAFF. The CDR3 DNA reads TGTGCCAGCTCACCAGGGACAGGGCGGGACACTGAAGCTTTCTTT.

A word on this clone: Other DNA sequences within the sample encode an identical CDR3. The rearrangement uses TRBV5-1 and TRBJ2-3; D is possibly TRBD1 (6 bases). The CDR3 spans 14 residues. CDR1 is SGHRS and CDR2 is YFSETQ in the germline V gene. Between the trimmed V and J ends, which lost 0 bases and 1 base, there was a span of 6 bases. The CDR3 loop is CASSLDRGTDTQYF. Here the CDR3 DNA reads TGCGCCAGCAGCTTGGACAGGGGCACAGATACGCAGTATTTT.

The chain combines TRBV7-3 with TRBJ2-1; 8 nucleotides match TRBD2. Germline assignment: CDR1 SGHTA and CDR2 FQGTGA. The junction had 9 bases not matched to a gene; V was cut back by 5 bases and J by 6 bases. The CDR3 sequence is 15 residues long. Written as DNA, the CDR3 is TGTGCCAGCAGCCGCCAACTAGCGGCCCTCAATGAGCAGTTCTTC. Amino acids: CASSRQLAALNEQFF. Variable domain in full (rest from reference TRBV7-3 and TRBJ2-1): GAGVSQTPSNKVTEKGKYVELRCDPISGHTALYWYRQSLGQGPEFLIYFQGTGAADDSGLPNDRFFAVRPEGSVSTLKIQRTERGDSAVYLCASSRQLAALNEQFFGPGTRLTVL.

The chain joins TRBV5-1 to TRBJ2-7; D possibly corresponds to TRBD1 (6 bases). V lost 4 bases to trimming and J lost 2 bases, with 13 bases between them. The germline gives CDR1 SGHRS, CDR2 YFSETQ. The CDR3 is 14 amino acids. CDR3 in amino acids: CASSREGQTYEQYF. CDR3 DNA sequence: TGCGCCAGCAGCCGTGAAGGACAGACCTACGAGCAGTACTTC.

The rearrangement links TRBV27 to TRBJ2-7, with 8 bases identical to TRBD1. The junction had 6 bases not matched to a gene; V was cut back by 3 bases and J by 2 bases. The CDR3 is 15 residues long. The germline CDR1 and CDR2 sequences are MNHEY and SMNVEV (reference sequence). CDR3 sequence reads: CASSFGDRIAYEQYF. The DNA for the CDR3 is TGTGCCAGCAGTTTTGGGGACAGGATAGCCTACGAGCAGTACTTC.

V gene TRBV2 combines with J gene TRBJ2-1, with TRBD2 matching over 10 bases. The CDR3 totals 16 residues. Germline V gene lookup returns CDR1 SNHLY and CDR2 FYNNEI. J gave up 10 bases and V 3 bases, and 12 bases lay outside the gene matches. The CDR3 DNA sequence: TGTGCCAGCAGTGAGCAGCGGGAGGGCCTCCGGGCAGAGCAGTTCTTC. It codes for CASSEQREGLRAEQFF. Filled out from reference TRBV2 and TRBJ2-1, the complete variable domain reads EPEVTQTPSHQVTQMGQEVILRCVPISNHLYFYWYRQILGQKVEFLVSFYNNEISEKSEIFDDQFSVERPDGSNFTLKIRSTKLEDSAMYFCASSEQREGLRAEQFFGPGTRLTVL.

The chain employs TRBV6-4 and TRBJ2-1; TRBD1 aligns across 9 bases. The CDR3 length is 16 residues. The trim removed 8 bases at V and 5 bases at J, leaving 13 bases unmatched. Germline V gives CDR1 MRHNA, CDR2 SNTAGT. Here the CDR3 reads CASRRSGQGFNNEQFF. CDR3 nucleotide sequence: TGTGCCAGCCGCCGCTCCGGACAGGGGTTCAACAATGAGCAGTTCTTC.

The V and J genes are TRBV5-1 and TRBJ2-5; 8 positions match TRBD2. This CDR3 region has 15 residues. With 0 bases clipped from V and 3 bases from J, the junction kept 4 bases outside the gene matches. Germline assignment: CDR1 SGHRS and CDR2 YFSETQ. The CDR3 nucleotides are TGCGCCAGCAGCTTGGCCGGGACTAGAGAAGAGACCCAGTACTTC. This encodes CASSLAGTREETQYF.

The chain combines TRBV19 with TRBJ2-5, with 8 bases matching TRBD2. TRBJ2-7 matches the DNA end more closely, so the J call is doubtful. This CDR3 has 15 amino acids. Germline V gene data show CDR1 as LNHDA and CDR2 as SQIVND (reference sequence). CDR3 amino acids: CASSLAGPISYEQYF. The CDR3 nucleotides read TGTGCCAGTAGCTTAGCGGGACCTATTTCCTACGAGCAGTACTTC.

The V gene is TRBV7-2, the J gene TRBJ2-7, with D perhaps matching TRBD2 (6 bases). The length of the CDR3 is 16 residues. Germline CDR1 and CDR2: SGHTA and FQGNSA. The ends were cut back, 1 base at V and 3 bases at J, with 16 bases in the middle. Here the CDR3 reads CASSLGYGEEIYEQYF. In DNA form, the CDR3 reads TGTGCCAGCAGCTTAGGTTACGGGGAGGAGATCTACGAGCAGTACTTC. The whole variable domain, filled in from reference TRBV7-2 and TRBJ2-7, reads GAGVSQSPSNKVTEKGKDVELRCDPISGHTALYWYRQSLGQGLEFLIYFQGNSAPDKSGLPSDRFSAERTGGSVSTLTIQRTQQEDSAVYLCASSLGYGEEIYEQYFGPGTRLTVT.

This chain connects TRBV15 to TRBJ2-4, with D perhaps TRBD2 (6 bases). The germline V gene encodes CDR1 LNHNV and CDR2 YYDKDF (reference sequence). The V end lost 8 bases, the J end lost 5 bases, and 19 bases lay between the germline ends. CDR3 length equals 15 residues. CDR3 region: CATRPGTGDENIQYF. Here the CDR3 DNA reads TGTGCCACCCGTCCCGGGACGGGGGACGAAAACATTCAGTACTTC.

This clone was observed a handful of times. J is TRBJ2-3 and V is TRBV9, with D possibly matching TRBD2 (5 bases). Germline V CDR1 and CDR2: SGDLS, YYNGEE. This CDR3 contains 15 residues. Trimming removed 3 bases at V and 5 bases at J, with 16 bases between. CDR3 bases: TGTGCCAGCAGCGCCGGAGGCTCGAAGCAAGATACGCAGTATTTT. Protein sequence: CASSAGGSKQDTQYF.

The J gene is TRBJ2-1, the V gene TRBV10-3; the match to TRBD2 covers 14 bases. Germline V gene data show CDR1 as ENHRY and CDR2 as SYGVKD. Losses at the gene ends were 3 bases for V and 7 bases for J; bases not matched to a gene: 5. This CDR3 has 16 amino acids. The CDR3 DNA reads TGTGCCATCAGTGAAAGTGGGACTAGCGGGAGAAATGAGCAGTTCTTC. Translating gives CAISESGTSGRNEQFF.

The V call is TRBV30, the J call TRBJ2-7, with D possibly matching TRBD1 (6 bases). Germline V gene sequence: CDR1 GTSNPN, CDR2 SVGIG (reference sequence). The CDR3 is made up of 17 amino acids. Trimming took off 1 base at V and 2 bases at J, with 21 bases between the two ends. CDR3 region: CAWSALNAGTLAYEQYF. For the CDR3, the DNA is TGTGCCTGGAGTGCACTTAACGCCGGGACACTAGCCTACGAGCAGTACTTC.

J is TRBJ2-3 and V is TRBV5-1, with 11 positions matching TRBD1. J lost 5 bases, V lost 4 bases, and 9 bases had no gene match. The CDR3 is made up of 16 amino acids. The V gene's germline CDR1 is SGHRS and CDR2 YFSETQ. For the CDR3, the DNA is TGCGCCAGCAGCCCGGGGACAGGGGGAAGTGTAGATACGCAGTATTTT. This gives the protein CASSPGTGGSVDTQYF.

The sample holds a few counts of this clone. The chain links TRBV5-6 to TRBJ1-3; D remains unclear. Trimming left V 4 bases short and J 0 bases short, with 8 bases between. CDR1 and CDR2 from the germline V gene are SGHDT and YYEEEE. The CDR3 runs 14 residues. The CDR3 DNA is TGTGCCAGCAGCCGGAGAAGCTCTGGAAACACCATATATTTT. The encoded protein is CASSRRSSGNTIYF.

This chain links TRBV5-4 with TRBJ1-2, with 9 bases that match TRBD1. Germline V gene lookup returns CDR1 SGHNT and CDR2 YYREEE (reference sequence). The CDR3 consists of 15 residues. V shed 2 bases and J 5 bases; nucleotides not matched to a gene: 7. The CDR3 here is CASSFTGQGIYGYTF. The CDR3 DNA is TGTGCCAGCAGCTTCACGGGACAGGGAATATATGGCTACACCTTC.

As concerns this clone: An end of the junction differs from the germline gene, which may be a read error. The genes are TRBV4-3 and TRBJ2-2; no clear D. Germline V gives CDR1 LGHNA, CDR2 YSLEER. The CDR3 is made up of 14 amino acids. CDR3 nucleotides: TGCGCCAGCAGTCAAGAACAGAGAGCCGGGGAGCTGTTTTTT. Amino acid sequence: CASSQEQRAGELFF.

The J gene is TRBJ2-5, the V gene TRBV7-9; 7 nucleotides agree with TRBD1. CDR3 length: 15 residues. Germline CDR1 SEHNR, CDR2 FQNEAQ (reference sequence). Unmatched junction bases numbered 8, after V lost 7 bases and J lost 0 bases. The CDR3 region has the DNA TGTGCCAGCACCTCTCTACAGGGGTACCAAGAGACCCAGTACTTC. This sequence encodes CASTSLQGYQETQYF.

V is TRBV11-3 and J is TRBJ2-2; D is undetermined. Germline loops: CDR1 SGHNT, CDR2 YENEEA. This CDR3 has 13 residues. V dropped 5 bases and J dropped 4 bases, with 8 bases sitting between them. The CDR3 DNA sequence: TGTGCCAGCAGCCGAGGCGGCACCGGGGAGCTGTTTTTT. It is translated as CASSRGGTGELFF.

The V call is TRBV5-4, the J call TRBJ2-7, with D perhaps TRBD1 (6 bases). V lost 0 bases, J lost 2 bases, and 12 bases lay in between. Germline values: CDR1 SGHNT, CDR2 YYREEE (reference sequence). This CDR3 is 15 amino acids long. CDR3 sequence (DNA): TGTGCCAGCAGCTTGGGTGGGGGCCTCACCTACGAGCAGTACTTC. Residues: CASSLGGGLTYEQYF.